This T cell receptor (beta chain) was observed in a study of beta chain features in type 1 diabetes. Germline values: CDR1 MNHEY, CDR2 SVGAGI. V shed 10 bases, J shed 3 bases, and the junction held 5 bases outside the gene matches. The CDR3 is made up of 12 amino acids. Expressed TCRB transcripts were sequenced after all isolated RNA was converted to cDNA. Produced via immunoSEQ multiplex PCR; TCRdb's table is partial and in-frame only. The sample consists of approximately 160,000 clones, approximately 8.1% of them appearing once. The TCR originated in a man aged 18 to 35 in good health. This rearrangement joins TRBV6-5 to TRBJ1-2, with 7 bases lining up with TRBD1. The sample was central memory CD4+ T cells from blood. CDR3: CATGDSYYGYTF. CDR3 nucleotide sequence: TGTGCCACCGGGGACAGCTACTATGGCTACACCTTC.